One and the same sample provided the 21 T cell receptor beta chains below, sequenced in a study of cytomegalovirus exposure and HLA in healthy donors. This PCR relied on a set of 60 Vbeta primers and 13 Jbeta primers. Measured with immunoSEQ multiplex PCR; TCRdb has only the in-frame clones, and not every one. Among fewer than 130,000 clones, about 80% were seen once, and the ten largest hold about an eighth. The sequencing sample was made of PBMCs. These receptors were taken from a man aged 25 to 40 in good health and CMV-seropositive.

The V call is TRBV19, the J call TRBJ2-5, with D unclear. CDR1 LNHDA and CDR2 SQIVND come from the germline V gene (reference sequence). V was clipped by 3 bases and J by 5 bases, with 7 bases between them. The CDR3 has 12 residues. CDR3 protein: CASSMAPETQYF. CDR3 DNA: TGTGCCAGTAGTATGGCCCCGGAGACCCAGTACTTC.

The chain joins TRBV4-3 to TRBJ1-4, with TRBD1 identical over 9 bases. Germline trimming cut 1 base from V and 7 bases from J; bases unmatched to any gene: 1. The CDR3 runs to 14 residues. Per the germline V gene, CDR1 is LGHNA and CDR2 is YSLEER. This chain's CDR3 is CASSQGQGGEKLFF. For the CDR3, the DNA is TGCGCCAGCAGCCAAGGACAGGGGGGTGAAAAACTGTTTTTT.

The chain employs TRBV29-1 and TRBJ2-2, with TRBD1 matching over 8 bases. This CDR3 region has 14 residues. V was pared by 7 bases and J by 3 bases, with 7 bases of the junction left unmatched. Germline V gene sequence: CDR1 SQVTM, CDR2 ANQGSEA. This chain's CDR3 is CSAAGGSYTGELFF. In nucleotides, the CDR3 is TGCAGCGCGGCAGGGGGCTCGTACACCGGGGAGCTGTTTTTT.

The chain carries TRBV9 and TRBJ2-3; 7 bases are shared with TRBD2. V shed 0 bases, J shed 6 bases, and the junction held 10 bases outside the gene matches. Germline lookup yields CDR1 SGDLS and CDR2 YYNGEE. This CDR3 is 16 amino acids long. The CDR3 loop is CASSVGTILGGDTQYF. Here the CDR3 DNA reads TGTGCCAGCAGCGTAGGGACTATCCTGGGAGGGGATACGCAGTATTTT.

This chain connects TRBV2 to TRBJ2-3; 9 nucleotides agree with TRBD2. Germline CDR1 reads SNHLY; CDR2 reads FYNNEI. The CDR3 length is 18 residues. Losses at the gene ends were 3 bases for V and 1 base for J; bases not matched to a gene: 11. Here the CDR3 reads CASSDGGLAFIGTDTQYF. DNA for the CDR3: TGTGCCAGCAGTGACGGAGGACTAGCGTTTATCGGCACAGATACGCAGTATTTT. Drawing the rest from reference TRBV2 and TRBJ2-3, the complete variable domain is EPEVTQTPSHQVTQMGQEVILRCVPISNHLYFYWYRQILGQKVEFLVSFYNNEISEKSEIFDDQFSVERPDGSNFTLKIRSTKLEDSAMYFCASSDGGLAFIGTDTQYFGPGTRLTVL.

This clone was seen a handful of times. V is TRBV28 and J is TRBJ1-4, with TRBD1 matching 9 bases. Germline CDR1 is MDHEN and CDR2 is SYDVKM. The CDR3 extends over 17 amino acids. Germline trimming cut 1 base from V and 12 bases from J; bases unmatched to any gene: 15. The CDR3 nucleotides are TGTGCCAGCAGTTTATATAGTACCGGGACAGGGTTTGGAGAACTGTTTTTT. Its protein product is CASSLYSTGTGFGELFF. Supplemented by reference TRBV28 and TRBJ1-4, the full variable domain reads DVKVTQSSRYLVKRTGEKVFLECVQDMDHENMFWYRQDPGLGLRLIYFSYDVKMKEKGDIPEGYSVSREKKERFSLILESASTNQTSMYLCASSLYSTGTGFGELFFGSGTQLSVL.

The V and J genes are TRBV28 and TRBJ2-5, with 8 bases lining up with TRBD2. V gave up 7 bases and J gave up 5 bases; unmatched junction bases: 9. CDR3 length equals 14 residues. Germline-derived CDR1 and CDR2 are MDHEN and SYDVKM. The CDR3 reads CASITGGARETQYF. Written as DNA, the CDR3 is TGTGCCAGCATCACCGGGGGGGCCCGGGAGACCCAGTACTTC.

This clone was counted between two and nine times. The rearrangement uses TRBV2 and TRBJ2-5; D gene unclear. V lost 4 bases and J lost 4, with 4 bases in between. Per germline, CDR1 SNHLY and CDR2 FYNNEI. CDR3 length: 11 residues. CDR3 protein: CASSAGETQYF. As DNA, the CDR3 is TGTGCCAGCAGTGCCGGAGAGACCCAGTACTTC.

This rearrangement joins TRBV10-3 to TRBJ2-2; 13 bases match TRBD2. Germline trimming cut 2 bases from V and 6 bases from J; bases unmatched to any gene: 3. Germline V gene data show CDR1 as ENHRY and CDR2 as SYGVKD. The length of the CDR3 is 16 residues. The DNA for the CDR3 is TGTGCCATCAGTGAGACTGGACTAGCGGGGGCCGGGGAGCTGTTTTTT. It is translated as CAISETGLAGAGELFF.

The gene calls are TRBV7-9 and TRBJ2-2; D may be TRBD2 (5 bases). This CDR3 is 15 amino acids long. The germline CDR1 and CDR2 sequences are SEHNR and FQNEAQ (reference sequence). V was trimmed by 5 bases and J by 4 bases, leaving 14 bases between them. The CDR3 coding sequence is TGTGCCAGCAGCCCACTAGGAAGGGCCACCGGGGAGCTGTTTTTT. Residues: CASSPLGRATGELFF. The variable domain in full, completed from reference TRBV7-9 and TRBJ2-2, reads DTGVSQNPRHKITKRGQNVTFRCDPISEHNRLYWYRQTLGQGPEFLTYFQNEAQLEKSRLLSDRFSAERPKGSFSTLEIQRTEQGDSAMYLCASSPLGRATGELFFGEGSRLTVL.

The chain employs TRBV7-6 and TRBJ1-4; unclear D gene. Germline values: CDR1 SGHVS, CDR2 FNYEAQ. Trimming took 8 bases from V and 0 from J, leaving 7 bases between them. This CDR3 is built from 13 residues. The CDR3 nucleotides are TGTGCCAGCGGCCCCGCAACTAATGAAAAACTGTTTTTT. Residues: CASGPATNEKLFF.

This chain joins TRBV7-9 and TRBJ2-7; 9 bases line up with TRBD1. Germline assignment: CDR1 SEHNR and CDR2 FQNEAQ (reference sequence). V lost 6 bases, J lost 0 bases, and 15 bases stayed unmatched. The CDR3 totals 18 residues. This CDR3 is CASSPTLFRDRASYEQYF. Written as DNA, the CDR3 is TGTGCCAGCAGTCCCACCCTCTTCCGGGACAGGGCCTCCTACGAGCAGTACTTC.

J is TRBJ2-1 and V is TRBV7-9; 8 bases map to TRBD1. The V gene's germline CDR1 is SEHNR and CDR2 FQNEAQ (reference sequence). The trim removed 5 bases at V and 8 bases at J, leaving 11 bases unmatched. This CDR3 contains 15 residues. CDR3 DNA: TGTGCCAGCAGCCCCCGGACAGGGTCTTACGATGAGCAGTTCTTC. Translating it yields CASSPRTGSYDEQFF. Complete variable domain (other parts from reference TRBV7-9 and TRBJ2-1): DTGVSQNPRHKITKRGQNVTFRCDPISEHNRLYWYRQTLGQGPEFLTYFQNEAQLEKSRLLSDRFSAERPKGSFSTLEIQRTEQGDSAMYLCASSPRTGSYDEQFFGPGTRLTVL.

V gene TRBV14 combines with J gene TRBJ1-2; possibly TRBD1 for D (6 bases). The CDR3 covers 15 residues. Germline lookup yields CDR1 SGHDN and CDR2 FVKESK. Trimming took off 7 bases at V and 6 bases at J, with 21 bases between the two ends. The CDR3 loop reads CASTPLGATLDGYTF. As DNA, the CDR3 is TGTGCCAGCACCCCATTGGGGGCCACGCTAGATGGCTACACCTTC. The variable domain in full, with the rest retrieved from reference TRBV14 and TRBJ1-2, is EAGVTQFPSHSVIEKGQTVTLRCDPISGHDNLYWYRRVMGKEIKFLLHFVKESKQDESGMPNNRFLAERTGGTYSTLKVQPAELEDSGVYFCASTPLGATLDGYTFGSGTRLTVV.

The chain uses TRBV27 and TRBJ1-4; D is perhaps TRBD1 (6 bases). V lost 2 bases to trimming and J lost 5 bases, with 12 bases between them. CDR1 and CDR2 (germline): MNHEY, SMNVEV (reference sequence). The CDR3 has 15 residues. The CDR3 loop reads CASSLGGQGNEKLFF. For the CDR3, the DNA is TGTGCCAGCAGTTTAGGGGGCCAGGGGAATGAAAAACTGTTTTTT.

The chain carries TRBV6-5 and TRBJ1-6; D not certain. The length of the CDR3 is 13 residues. Trimming pared 7 bases from V and 7 bases from J, leaving 11 bases between. Germline assignment: CDR1 MNHEY and CDR2 SVGAGI. CDR3 in amino acids: CASTQTRNSPLHF. The CDR3 region has the DNA TGTGCCAGCACCCAGACTAGGAATTCACCCCTCCACTTT.

The chain employs TRBV2 and TRBJ2-7; 7 nucleotides align to TRBD1. This CDR3 is 14 amino acids long. V trimming: 7 bases; J trimming: 6 bases; junction bases outside the gene matches: 12. Germline CDR1 and CDR2: SNHLY and FYNNEI. Written as DNA, the CDR3 is TGTGCCAGCATCAGGGACAGAGACGATGGCGAGCAGTACTTC. Translated, it gives CASIRDRDDGEQYF.

The chain carries TRBV6-1 and TRBJ2-2; tentatively, D is TRBD2 (6 bases). From germline, CDR1 is MNHNS and CDR2 SASEGT. V was pared by 3 bases and J by 0 bases, with 11 bases between. There are 16 residues in the CDR3. CDR3 in amino acids: CASSDLGGTNTGELFF. CDR3 in DNA: TGTGCCAGCAGTGACCTTGGCGGGACGAACACCGGGGAGCTGTTTTTT.

V usage is TRBV9 and J usage is TRBJ1-1; no firm D call. CDR3 length: 15 amino acids. The V gene lost 0 bases and the J gene lost 0 bases, with 9 bases spanning the gap. Looked up from germline, CDR1 is SGDLS and CDR2 is YYNGEE. The CDR3 here is CASSVAQGVNTEAFF. The CDR3 DNA follows: TGTGCCAGCAGCGTAGCCCAAGGAGTGAACACTGAAGCTTTCTTT.

Details on this clone: A read error may account for a junction end that differs from germline. J is TRBJ2-7 and V is TRBV6-1; 9 nucleotides align to TRBD1. This CDR3 region has 15 residues. Germline-derived CDR1 and CDR2 are MNHNS and SASEGT. This chain's CDR3 is CASSPGQGASDEQYF. In DNA form, the CDR3 reads TGTGCCAGCAGTCCGGGACAGGGAGCCTCCGACGAGCAGTACTTC.

The chain uses TRBV5-1 and TRBJ1-4; a possible D gene is TRBD1 (5 bases). There are 15 residues in the CDR3. Germline V gene sequence: CDR1 SGHRS, CDR2 YFSETQ. The V and J ends lost 4 bases and 7 bases respectively, with 17 bases between them. The CDR3 region has the DNA TGCGCCAGCAGCCCTACCCCAGGGTACGGTGAAAAACTGTTTTTT. It yields the protein CASSPTPGYGEKLFF.